These T cell receptor beta chains were read from a single sample in a study of identical twins. A single record per CDR3 protein comes from TCRdb applying MiXCR to the 5' RACE reads. The sample lists about 520,000 distinct CDR3 sequences, roughly a fifth occurring once. These same records also appear under a second study, on T cells expressing NK-cell markers.

Sequenced material: CD4+ T cells sorted from blood. The receptors were gathered from a woman aged 18-29 years in good health. Each CDR3 is given with its conserved first and last residue. Each record gives: V gene, J gene, D gene, clone size, CDR3 DNA, CDR3 protein. A D gene is named only where the DNA matches it firmly. Rows give clone size only sometimes, using once, few, many, or a class for an expanded clone.

V gene: TRBV20-1; J gene: TRBJ2-7; D gene: -; clone size: few; CDR3 DNA: TGCAGTGCTAGAGAACCGGGAGCCTCCTACGAGCAGTACTTC; CDR3 protein: CSAREPGASYEQYF
V gene: TRBV20-1; J gene: TRBJ2-5; D gene: TRBD1; clone size: -; CDR3 DNA: TGCAGTGCTTTCCAACAGGGGCCCAAGGGGGAGACCCAGTACTTC; CDR3 protein: CSAFQQGPKGETQYF
V gene: TRBV29-1; J gene: TRBJ1-1; D gene: TRBD1; clone size: many; CDR3 DNA: TGCAGCGTCAGCGACCGGGACAGAATACTGAACACTGAAGCTTTCTTT; CDR3 protein: CSVSDRDRILNTEAFF
V gene: TRBV25-1; J gene: TRBJ2-7; D gene: -; clone size: -; CDR3 DNA: TGTGCCAGCAGTGAAGGACAGACGAGGATCCACGAGCAGTACTTC; CDR3 protein: CASSEGQTRIHEQYF
V gene: TRBV20-1; J gene: TRBJ1-5; D gene: -; clone size: few; CDR3 DNA: TGCAGTGCTTGGGCCGGGGACAGCAATCAGCCCCAGCATTTT; CDR3 protein: CSAWAGDSNQPQHF
V gene: TRBV7-9; J gene: TRBJ1-2; D gene: -; clone size: -; CDR3 DNA: TGTGCCAGCAGCTTACTGGAGGGGGATGCCTATGGCTACACCTTC; CDR3 protein: CASSLLEGDAYGYTF
V gene: TRBV2; J gene: TRBJ2-7; D gene: -; clone size: few; CDR3 DNA: TGTGCCAGCAGTGAATTCCGGAAAAACTCCTACGAGCAGTACTTC; CDR3 protein: CASSEFRKNSYEQYF
V gene: TRBV20-1; J gene: TRBJ2-1; D gene: TRBD2; clone size: -; CDR3 DNA: TGCAGTGCTTACCCTCTCACCGGGACTAGCAAGTACAATGAGCAGTTCTTC; CDR3 protein: CSAYPLTGTSKYNEQFF
V gene: TRBV20-1; J gene: TRBJ1-5; D gene: -; clone size: few; CDR3 DNA: TGCAGTGCTAGTTCCGGGAAAGGGAATCAGCCCCAGCATTTT; CDR3 protein: CSASSGKGNQPQHF
V gene: TRBV29-1; J gene: TRBJ2-1; D gene: TRBD1; clone size: -; CDR3 DNA: TGCAGCGGGTCGACAGGGACCCCTGTCAGTGAGCAGTTCTTC; CDR3 protein: CSGSTGTPVSEQFF
V gene: TRBV6-2/TRBV6-3; J gene: TRBJ1-5; D gene: -; clone size: few; CDR3 DNA: TGTGCCAGCTCGCGGGTACGGCAGCCCCAGCATTTT; CDR3 protein: CASSRVRQPQHF
V gene: TRBV20-1; J gene: TRBJ2-7; D gene: -; clone size: many; CDR3 DNA: TGCAGTGCGCTCTATTCGACGGGCGAGCAGTACTTC; CDR3 protein: CSALYSTGEQYF
V gene: TRBV13; J gene: TRBJ2-2; D gene: TRBD2; clone size: -; CDR3 DNA: TGTGCCAGCAGCTTTCTGAAGAGCGGGAGTTTCGGCGGGGAGCTGTTTTTT; CDR3 protein: CASSFLKSGSFGGELFF
V gene: TRBV10-3; J gene: TRBJ2-7; D gene: -; clone size: -; CDR3 DNA: TGTGCCATCAGTGAGACCGACAGATATCCTTACGAGCAGTACTTC; CDR3 protein: CAISETDRYPYEQYF
V gene: TRBV29-1; J gene: TRBJ2-7; D gene: TRBD1; clone size: -; CDR3 DNA: TGCAGCGTTCAACGGGACAGGGGATTCGAGCAGTACTTC; CDR3 protein: CSVQRDRGFEQYF
V gene: TRBV5-6; J gene: TRBJ1-1; D gene: -; clone size: -; CDR3 DNA: TGTGCCAGCCTTAGTAGGGGGTATAACACTGAAGCTTTCTTT; CDR3 protein: CASLSRGYNTEAFF
V gene: TRBV7-2; J gene: TRBJ2-1; D gene: TRBD2; clone size: -; CDR3 DNA: TGTGCCAGCAGCTTAGGGTGGGCGGGGGAAATGGATGAGCAGTTCTTC; CDR3 protein: CASSLGWAGEMDEQFF
V gene: TRBV20-1; J gene: TRBJ2-2; D gene: TRBD2; clone size: -; CDR3 DNA: TGCAGTGCCCCTGATGGGAGGGGAAAGGAGCTGTTTTTT; CDR3 protein: CSAPDGRGKELFF
V gene: TRBV4-2; J gene: TRBJ2-3; D gene: -; clone size: few; CDR3 DNA: TGTGCCAGCAGCCAGCAAGACGCAGATACGCAGTATTTT; CDR3 protein: CASSQQDADTQYF
V gene: TRBV12-3/TRBV12-4; J gene: TRBJ2-3; D gene: TRBD2; clone size: -; CDR3 DNA: TGTGCCAGCAGTTATTCTAGCGGGGGGACGGGGAATACGCAGTATTTT; CDR3 protein: CASSYSSGGTGNTQYF
V gene: TRBV10-3; J gene: TRBJ2-1; D gene: TRBD1; clone size: -; CDR3 DNA: TGTGCCATCACGCCGGGACAGGGTGACAATGAGCAGTTCTTC; CDR3 protein: CAITPGQGDNEQFF
V gene: TRBV5-1; J gene: TRBJ2-1; D gene: -; clone size: -; CDR3 DNA: TGCGCCAGCAGCTGGGGGGACTCTTACAATGAGCAGTTCTTC; CDR3 protein: CASSWGDSYNEQFF